The 31 T cell receptor beta chains in this list originate from one sample, sequenced in a study of T cells in Graves' hyperthyroidism and ophthalmopathy. Using RNA transcripts as the source, TCR beta CDR3 regions were amplified. The HTBI primer set drove a first-round RT-PCR of the TCR CDR3. TCRdb independently ran MiXCR on the multiplex PCR reads; one entry per CDR3 protein. The table lists more than 600,000 distinct CDR3 sequences, over 15% of them singletons. The specimen sequenced was blood. Every receptor here comes from a man aged 18 to 29 with Graves' hyperthyroidism.

This clonotype was observed many times. This rearrangement joins TRBV5-1 to TRBJ1-1; the D is unclear. This CDR3 has 12 amino acids. With 6 bases removed from V and 4 bases from J, the gap between germline ends came to 10 bases. Germline lookup yields CDR1 SGHRS and CDR2 YFSETQ. CDR3 bases: TGCGCCAGCAAGGGTAGCGGCACTGAAGCTTTCTTT. Translated: CASKGSGTEAFF.

This clonotype was observed a few times. This sequence joins TRBV5-1 and TRBJ2-2; tentative D call: TRBD1 (5 bases). Germline CDR1 is SGHRS and CDR2 is YFSETQ. Trimming shortened V by 4 bases and J by 2 bases, and 15 bases separated the two germline ends. The CDR3 runs 16 residues. CDR3 in amino acids: CASSKTGRGNTGELFF. CDR3 coding DNA: TGCGCCAGCAGCAAAACCGGTAGGGGTAACACCGGGGAGCTGTTTTTT.

This clonotype has at least ten counts. The chain uses TRBV28 and TRBJ2-5; D is unresolved. CDR3 length: 13 amino acids. The germline V gene has CDR1 MDHEN and CDR2 SYDVKM. V was cut by 4 bases and J by 3 bases, with 9 bases left in between. The CDR3 sequence: CASSSSTEETQYF. CDR3 coding DNA: TGTGCCAGCAGTTCGTCGACGGAAGAGACCCAGTACTTC. Based on the CDR3 plus reference TRBV28 and TRBJ2-5, the full variable domain is DVKVTQSSRYLVKRTGEKVFLECVQDMDHENMFWYRQDPGLGLRLIYFSYDVKMKEKGDIPEGYSVSREKKERFSLILESASTNQTSMYLCASSSSTEETQYFGPGTRLLVL.

This chain links TRBV4-2 with TRBJ2-1, with unresolved D. V was cut by 0 bases and J by 9 bases, with 12 bases left in between. The germline gives CDR1 LGHNA, CDR2 YNFKEQ. The CDR3 runs to 14 residues. This chain's CDR3 is CASSQDELTFEQFF. The DNA of the CDR3 is TGTGCCAGCAGCCAAGATGAGCTGACATTTGAGCAGTTCTTC.

The CDR3 spells CASSPSRVADTQYF. CDR3 DNA sequence: TGTGCCAGCAGCCCAAGTAGGGTGGCAGATACGCAGTATTTT. The chain couples TRBV27 to TRBJ2-3; D unresolved. Germline assignment: CDR1 MNHEY and CDR2 SMNVEV (reference sequence). V was pared by 6 bases and J by 4 bases, with 14 bases between. The CDR3 is 14 amino acids.

Ten or more counts support this clonotype. Sequence at one end of the junction differs from germline and may be a read error. The chain recombines TRBV7-3 with TRBJ2-3, with D maybe TRBD1 (6 bases). Germline V gene data show CDR1 as SGHTA and CDR2 as FQGTGA. The length of the CDR3 is 15 residues. DNA for the CDR3: TGTGCCAGCAGCGTAACCGGACAGAGCACAGATACGCAGTATTTT. This gives the protein CASSVTGQSTDTQYF.

The gene calls are TRBV14 and TRBJ2-1; 9 nucleotides align to TRBD2. With V trimmed by 4 bases and J by 3 bases, 10 bases remained unmatched. CDR1 is SGHDN and CDR2 is FVKESK in the germline V gene. This CDR3 comprises 17 residues. CDR3 nucleotides: TGTGCCAGCAGCCTCCGGGGAACTAGCGGGCACTACAATGAGCAGTTCTTC. It specifies CASSLRGTSGHYNEQFF.

This clonotype was seen many times. The CDR3 region is CASSLRNRANTEAFF. CDR3 DNA: TGTGCCAGCAGTTTAAGGAACAGGGCGAACACTGAAGCTTTCTTT. V usage is TRBV27 and J usage is TRBJ1-1, with TRBD1 as a possible D gene (6 bases). The V end lost 2 bases, the J end lost 1 base, and 11 bases lay between the germline ends. Germline CDR1 MNHEY, CDR2 SMNVEV (reference sequence). The CDR3 totals 15 residues.

The chain is built from TRBV7-9 and TRBJ2-5; D may match TRBD1 or TRBD2 (5 bases each). Germline loops: CDR1 SEHNR, CDR2 FQNEAQ (reference sequence). CDR3 length: 15 residues. V lost 0 bases and J 5 bases, leaving 13 bases between the germline ends. This CDR3 reads CASSLALGPAETQYF. The CDR3 DNA is TGTGCCAGCAGCTTAGCGCTGGGACCCGCGGAGACCCAGTACTTC.

This clonotype has more than one count but fewer than ten. The V call is TRBV5-1, the J call TRBJ2-2; D uncertain. CDR1 is SGHRS and CDR2 is YFSETQ in the germline V gene. CDR3 size: 13 residues. Trimming pared 5 bases from V and 5 bases from J, leaving 10 bases between. CDR3 nucleotide sequence: TGCGCCAGCAGAGAGGTTGGGACCGGGGAGCTGTTTTTT. This codes for CASREVGTGELFF.

This chain connects TRBV5-6 to TRBJ2-2, with D perhaps TRBD2 (5 bases). The CDR3 covers 17 residues. Germline CDR1 reads SGHDT; CDR2 reads YYEEEE. V lost 0 bases and J lost 0, with 12 bases in between. The CDR3 DNA sequence: TGTGCCAGCAGCTTGGCCAAAACCGGGGCGAACACCGGGGAGCTGTTTTTT. Its translation: CASSLAKTGANTGELFF.

This clonotype was seen more than once but under ten times. The rearrangement joins TRBV20-1 to TRBJ1-5, with a weak D call TRBD1 (5 bases). CDR1 and CDR2 from the germline V gene are DFQATT and SNEGSKA (reference sequence). The length of the CDR3 is 13 residues. Trimming pared 3 bases from V and 11 bases from J, leaving 17 bases between. The CDR3 region is CSARGGSGLTQHF. CDR3 DNA: TGCAGTGCTAGGGGGGGATCAGGTCTTACCCAGCATTTT.

This clonotype has only a few counts. CDR3 sequence: CASSAWKGDTEAFF. As DNA, the CDR3 is TGTGCCAGCAGTGCCTGGAAGGGTGACACTGAAGCTTTCTTT. The V and J genes are TRBV6-1 and TRBJ1-1; D remains ambiguous. Germline loops: CDR1 MNHNS, CDR2 SASEGT. V was pared by 4 bases and J by 3 bases, with 12 bases between. The CDR3 sequence is 14 residues long.

This clonotype was recorded many times. The chain is built from TRBV28 and TRBJ2-3; D call uncertain. Trimming removed 8 bases from V and 6 bases from J, with 9 bases in between. This CDR3 region has 11 residues. Germline loops: CDR1 MDHEN, CDR2 SYDVKM. The chain's CDR3 is CASCQWDTQYF. Here the CDR3 DNA reads TGTGCCAGCTGCCAGTGGGATACGCAGTATTTT.

This clonotype has more than one count but fewer than ten. V gene TRBV28 combines with J gene TRBJ1-6; possibly TRBD1 for D (6 bases). From germline, CDR1 is MDHEN and CDR2 SYDVKM. V lost 10 bases and J 6 bases, leaving 13 bases between the germline ends. The CDR3 extends over 13 amino acids. CDR3 in amino acids: CATADSFNSPLHF. As DNA, the CDR3 is TGTGCCACCGCGGACAGCTTTAATTCACCCCTCCACTTT.

The genes are TRBV19 and TRBJ2-1, with a possible D match to TRBD1 (6 bases). Germline CDR1 LNHDA, CDR2 SQIVND (reference sequence). V lost 3 bases and J 5 bases, leaving 14 bases between the germline ends. There are 15 residues in the CDR3. The DNA of the CDR3 is TGTGCCAGTAGTATCGTACAGGGAACTAACAATGAGCAGTTCTTC. Encoded protein: CASSIVQGTNNEQFF.

This clonotype has a count of ten or more. The chain carries TRBV28 and TRBJ2-1; a weak D match, TRBD2 (6 bases). Between the trimmed V and J ends, which lost 8 bases and 9 bases, there was a span of 14 bases. CDR3 length: 12 amino acids. The V gene's germline CDR1 is MDHEN and CDR2 SYDVKM. CDR3 sequence (DNA): TGTGCCAGCCGGGGGATTGAGGGTGAGCAGTTCTTC. Translating gives CASRGIEGEQFF.

This clonotype was counted many times. The chain employs TRBV2 and TRBJ2-7; weak D call: TRBD1 (6 bases). The CDR3 spans 13 residues. The V and J ends lost 6 bases and 2 bases respectively, with 11 bases between them. The V gene's germline CDR1 is SNHLY and CDR2 FYNNEI. For the CDR3, the DNA is TGTGCCAGCAGGTACAGGGAGCCCTACGAGCAGTACTTC. This translates into CASRYREPYEQYF. Full variable domain (remainder filled in from reference TRBV2 and TRBJ2-7): EPEVTQTPSHQVTQMGQEVILRCVPISNHLYFYWYRQILGQKVEFLVSFYNNEISEKSEIFDDQFSVERPDGSNFTLKIRSTKLEDSAMYFCASRYREPYEQYFGPGTRLTVT.

V and J are TRBV4-3 and TRBJ2-5; 10 nucleotides match TRBD2. V lost 0 bases to trimming and J lost 5 bases; unmatched junction nucleotides: 9. Germline V gene lookup returns CDR1 LGHNA and CDR2 YSLEER. The CDR3 extends over 17 amino acids. The CDR3 loop reads CASSQDRASGSPETQYF. The CDR3 DNA follows: TGCGCCAGCAGCCAAGATAGGGCTAGCGGGAGTCCGGAGACCCAGTACTTC.

The CDR3 is CSVEGTGGYEQYF. The CDR3 DNA is TGCAGCGTTGAAGGAACAGGGGGGTACGAGCAGTACTTC. The chain has TRBV29-1 and TRBJ2-7; 8 bases are a match to TRBD1. The CDR3 has 13 residues. The V gene's germline CDR1 is SQVTM and CDR2 ANQGSEA. V shed 1 base and J 4 bases; nucleotides not matched to a gene: 3.

This clonotype has ten or more counts. The rearrangement uses TRBV5-5 and TRBJ2-5; D not resolved. The CDR3 runs to 15 residues. The germline V gene encodes CDR1 SGHKS and CDR2 YYEKEE (reference sequence). Trimming stripped 4 bases from V and 2 bases from J, with 15 bases between. This CDR3 is CASSLGTALQETQYF. Here the CDR3 DNA reads TGTGCCAGCAGCCTCGGCACCGCCCTTCAAGAGACCCAGTACTTC.

This clonotype has a count of ten or more. This chain links TRBV20-1 with TRBJ2-7; 7 positions match TRBD2. The CDR3 runs 15 residues. Germline CDR1 DFQATT, CDR2 SNEGSKA (reference sequence). The junction had 13 bases not matched to a gene; V was cut back by 6 bases and J by 2 bases. CDR3 residues: CSARWSGKSPYEQYF. CDR3 bases: TGCAGTGCCCGATGGAGCGGGAAATCTCCCTACGAGCAGTACTTC.

The gene calls are TRBV4-1 and TRBJ1-1; maybe TRBD1 (5 bases). The CDR3 loop spans 15 amino acids. Between the trimmed V and J ends, which lost 0 bases and 1 base, there was a span of 9 bases. Looked up from germline, CDR1 is MGHRA and CDR2 is YSYEKL. CDR3 loop: CASSQDRGENTEAFF. In DNA form, the CDR3 reads TGCGCCAGCAGCCAAGATCGGGGGGAGAACACTGAAGCTTTCTTT.

The chain combines TRBV28 with TRBJ1-1; no definite D call. Between the trimmed V and J ends, which lost 5 bases and 0 bases, there was a span of 13 bases. Germline values: CDR1 MDHEN, CDR2 SYDVKM. The CDR3 runs 15 residues. The CDR3 here is CASSPRHYLNTEAFF. The CDR3 nucleotides read TGTGCCAGCAGTCCCCGACACTATCTGAACACTGAAGCTTTCTTT.

This clonotype has just a few counts. The CDR3 DNA reads as TGCGCCAGCAGCCAAGTAGACAGGGGGTTAAACTATGGCTACACCTTC. Translated, it gives CASSQVDRGLNYGYTF. This chain joins TRBV4-1 and TRBJ1-2; 9 bases are a match to TRBD1. CDR3 length: 16 amino acids. Unmatched junction bases numbered 5, after V lost 1 base and J lost 2 bases. Germline V gene lookup returns CDR1 MGHRA and CDR2 YSYEKL.

This clonotype was observed many times. J is TRBJ1-2 and V is TRBV2; D uncertain. Germline V gene sequence: CDR1 SNHLY, CDR2 FYNNEI. V lost 7 bases to trimming and J lost 1 base, with 10 bases between them. The CDR3 spans 13 residues. The CDR3 DNA reads TGTGCCAGCATGGAGGCGGATAACTATGGCTACACCTTC. This sequence encodes CASMEADNYGYTF. Looking up the rest from reference TRBV2 and TRBJ1-2 gives the full variable domain: EPEVTQTPSHQVTQMGQEVILRCVPISNHLYFYWYRQILGQKVEFLVSFYNNEISEKSEIFDDQFSVERPDGSNFTLKIRSTKLEDSAMYFCASMEADNYGYTFGSGTRLTVV.

Turning to this clonotype: Since a much larger clone is just one base distant, this may be a read error. The chain uses TRBV12-3 or TRBV12-4 and TRBJ1-3, with TRBD1 matching 10 bases. This CDR3 is 15 amino acids long. The CDR3 protein is CASTPWDRGRNTIHF. The CDR3 DNA reads as TGTGCCAGCACCCCTTGGGACAGGGGTAGAAACACCATACATTTT.

The J gene is TRBJ2-2, the V gene TRBV11-3; tentatively, D is TRBD2 (5 bases). The CDR3 consists of 14 residues. V was pared by 3 bases and J by 3 bases, with 8 bases between. Germline V lookup: CDR1 SGHNT, CDR2 YENEEA. The CDR3 protein is CASSFEGDTGELFF. The DNA of the CDR3 is TGTGCCAGCAGCTTTGAGGGCGACACCGGGGAGCTGTTTTTT.

The chain has TRBV5-1 and TRBJ2-3, with D perhaps TRBD2 (6 bases). CDR1 is SGHRS and CDR2 is YFSETQ in the germline V gene. The CDR3 sequence is 17 residues long. The V gene lost 0 bases and the J gene lost 4 bases, with 18 bases spanning the gap. The CDR3 is CASSLVGSGKFADTQYF. CDR3 nucleotides: TGCGCCAGCAGCTTGGTGGGTAGCGGAAAATTCGCAGATACGCAGTATTTT.

This clonotype occurred many times. The chain employs TRBV12-3 or TRBV12-4 and TRBJ2-3; either TRBD1 or TRBD2 may supply D (6 bases each). Trimming cost V 6 bases and J 5 bases, with 15 bases left between them. The CDR3 extends over 14 amino acids. The CDR3 DNA reads TGTGCCAGCAGCGACCACAGGGAGGAAGATACGCAGTATTTT. Amino acid sequence: CASSDHREEDTQYF.

At least ten counts were recorded for this clonotype. This chain uses TRBV20-1 with TRBJ2-5; D is undetermined. This CDR3 comprises 14 residues. Germline CDR1 and CDR2: DFQATT and SNEGSKA (reference sequence). V shed 3 bases and J shed 1 base, with 12 bases lying between them. The CDR3 region is CSARTISTQETQYF. CDR3 sequence (DNA): TGCAGTGCTAGGACGATCAGCACCCAAGAGACCCAGTACTTC.